The rows below give T cell receptor beta chains drawn from one sample of a study of blood T cell repertoires in COVID-19. The table came from immunoSEQ multiplex PCR; TCRdb's copy has only in-frame clones and leaves some out. The profile covers 250,000 to 300,000 clones, with approximately 90% appearing a single time and 15% taken by the ten largest. The sample comprised PBMCs or T cells enriched from blood (not recorded which). The receptor set was obtained from a man aged 18 to 29 who had recovered from COVID-19. Each CDR3 is given with its conserved first and last residue. The order of the fields is D gene, J gene, clone size, V gene, CDR3 length, CDR3 DNA, CDR3 protein. A D gene is named only where the DNA matches it firmly. Only part of the rows carry a size: once, few, many, or a class if the clone is expanded.

-,TRBJ1-6,-,TRBV19,15,TGTGCCAGTAGTATCGGGCTCCTCAGGGGTTCACCCCTCCACTTT,CASSIGLLRGSPLHF
TRBD1,TRBJ1-4,-,TRBV7-8,17,TGTGCCAGCAGCTCCGATACCCACAGGGGGCAGGATGAAAAACTGTTTTTT,CASSSDTHRGQDEKLFF
-,TRBJ1-5,-,TRBV18,13,TGTGCCAGCTCACCAAACAGGGATCAGCCCCAGCATTTT,CASSPNRDQPQHF
-,TRBJ1-5,-,TRBV5-8,14,TGTGCCAGCAGCTCCGGTTGGAGCAATCAGCCCCAGCATTTT,CASSSGWSNQPQHF
TRBD1,TRBJ1-1,-,TRBV11-3,15,TGTGCCAGCAGCTTAGTTCGACAGGGCGGCACTGAAGCTTTCTTT,CASSLVRQGGTEAFF
TRBD2,TRBJ2-3,-,TRBV15,17,TGTGCCACCAGCAGAGATTCAGGCGGGAGGGCCGGGGATACGCAGTATTTT,CATSRDSGGRAGDTQYF
-,TRBJ2-1,-,TRBV15,14,TGTGCCACCAGGAACCGGGACTCTTACAATGAGCAGTTCTTC,CATRNRDSYNEQFF
-,TRBJ1-2,-,TRBV19,15,TGTGCCAGTAGTATGATGTCGGGTCGCTTTTATGGCTACACCTTC,CASSMMSGRFYGYTF
-,TRBJ2-3,-,TRBV10-3,13,TGTGCCATCAGTGAGAGAGGCGAGGATACGCAGTATTTT,CAISERGEDTQYF
-,TRBJ2-1,-,TRBV15,13,TGTGCCACCAGCAGAGACAGGGGATTCGAGCAGTTCTTC,CATSRDRGFEQFF
-,TRBJ1-3,-,TRBV19,13,TGTGCCAGTAAGGGAGGGGCTGGAAACACCATATATTTT,CASKGGAGNTIYF
TRBD2,TRBJ2-5,once,TRBV5-4,15,TGTGCCAGCAGCTCGGAACGGGGACTACAAGAGACCCAGTACTTC,CASSSERGLQETQYF
TRBD2,TRBJ2-3,-,TRBV24-1,20,TGTGCCACCAGTGATCCAGGGACTAGCGGAGCGAAAACTAGCACAGATACGCAGTATTTT,CATSDPGTSGAKTSTDTQYF
-,TRBJ2-5,-,TRBV9,15,TGTGCCAGCAGCGTAGGAGGGAATCTACAAGAGACCCAGTACTTC,CASSVGGNLQETQYF
-,TRBJ2-3,-,TRBV9,14,TGTGCCAGCAGCGTAGAAGCGGGCCGGGATACGCAGTATTTT,CASSVEAGRDTQYF
TRBD2,TRBJ2-3,-,TRBV2,15,TGTGCCAGCAGTGAAAGGCGGGGGAATATAGATACGCAGTATTTT,CASSERRGNIDTQYF
-,TRBJ1-2,-,TRBV6-5,13,TGTGCCAGCAGCGTAAGTGGGGGAGGTGGCTACACCTTC,CASSVSGGGGYTF
TRBD1,TRBJ1-2,-,TRBV2,15,TGTGCCAGCAGTGATCCCAGGGACAGAAACTATGGCTACACCTTC,CASSDPRDRNYGYTF
-,TRBJ2-7,few,TRBV5-4,15,TGTGCCAGCAGCTTGGGCCGGACTACCTCCTACGAGCAGTACTTC,CASSLGRTTSYEQYF
TRBD1,TRBJ1-2,-,TRBV28,17,TGTGCCAGCAGGAGGGGAGGGACCGGGACAGGGGGCGACGGCTACACCTTC,CASRRGGTGTGGDGYTF
-,TRBJ1-4,-,TRBV3-1/TRBV3-2,15,TGTGCCAGCAGCCAAGACTGGACAGACTTCGAAAAACTGTTTTTT,CASSQDWTDFEKLFF
-,TRBJ1-1,-,TRBV5-4,14,TGTGCCAGCAGCTTATGGGAGACGAACACTGAAGCTTTCTTT,CASSLWETNTEAFF
-,TRBJ1-5,-,TRBV5-5,14,TGTGCCAGCAGCTTTACCGTGAGGGATCAGCCCCAGCATTTT,CASSFTVRDQPQHF
TRBD1,TRBJ1-1,-,TRBV5-6,14,TGTGCCAGCAGCCTACAGGGGAAGAACACTGAAGCTTTCTTT,CASSLQGKNTEAFF
-,TRBJ2-7,-,TRBV5-1,14,TGCGCCAGCAGCCAGGGGTCTACTGCCTACGAGCAGTACTTC,CASSQGSTAYEQYF